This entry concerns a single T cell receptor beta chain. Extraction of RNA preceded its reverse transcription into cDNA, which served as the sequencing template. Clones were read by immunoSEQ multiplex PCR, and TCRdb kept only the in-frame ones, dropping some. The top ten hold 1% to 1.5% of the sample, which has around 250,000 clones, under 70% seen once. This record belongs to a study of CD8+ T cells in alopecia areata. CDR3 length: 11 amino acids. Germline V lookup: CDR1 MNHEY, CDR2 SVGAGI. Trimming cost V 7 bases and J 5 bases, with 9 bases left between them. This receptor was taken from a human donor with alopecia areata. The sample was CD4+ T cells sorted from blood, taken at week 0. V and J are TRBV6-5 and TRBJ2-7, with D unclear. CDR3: CASTGFNEQYF. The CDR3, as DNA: TGTGCCAGCACGGGTTTCAACGAGCAGTACTTC.